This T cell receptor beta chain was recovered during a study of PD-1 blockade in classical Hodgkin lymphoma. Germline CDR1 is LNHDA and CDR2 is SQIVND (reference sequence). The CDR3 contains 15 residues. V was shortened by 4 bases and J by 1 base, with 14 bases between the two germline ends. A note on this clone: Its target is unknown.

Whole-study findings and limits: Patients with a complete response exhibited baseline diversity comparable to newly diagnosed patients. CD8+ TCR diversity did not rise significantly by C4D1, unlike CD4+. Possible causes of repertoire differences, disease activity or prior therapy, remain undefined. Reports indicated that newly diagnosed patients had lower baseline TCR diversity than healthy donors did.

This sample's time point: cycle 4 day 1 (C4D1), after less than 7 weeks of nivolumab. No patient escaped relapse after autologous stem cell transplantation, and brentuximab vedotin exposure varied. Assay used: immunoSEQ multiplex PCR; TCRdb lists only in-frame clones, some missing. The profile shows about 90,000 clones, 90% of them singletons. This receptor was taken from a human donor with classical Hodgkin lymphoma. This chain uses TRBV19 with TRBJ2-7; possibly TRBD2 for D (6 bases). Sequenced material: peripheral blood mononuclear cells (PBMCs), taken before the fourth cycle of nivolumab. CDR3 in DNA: TGTGCCAGTAGTAGGTCCGGGACTCTATCCTACGAGCAGTACTTC. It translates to CASSRSGTLSYEQYF. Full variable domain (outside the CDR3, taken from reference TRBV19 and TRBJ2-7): DGGITQSPKYLFRKEGQNVTLSCEQNLNHDAMYWYRQDPGQGLRLIYYSQIVNDFQKGDIAEGYSVSREKKESFPLTVTSAQKNPTAFYLCASSRSGTLSYEQYFGPGTRLTVT.